This T cell receptor (beta chain) was documented in a study of PD-1 blockade in classical Hodgkin lymphoma. Overall study results and limits: Reported findings placed baseline TCR diversity lower in newly diagnosed patients (compared with healthy donors). Why repertoires differed is undefined; disease activity or prior therapy possibly contributed.

Comments on this clone: The antigen is unknown.

The time point here: newly diagnosed, previously untreated cHL patient sample. Researchers used newly diagnosed, untreated classical Hodgkin lymphoma PBMCs for comparison. Here immunoSEQ multiplex PCR was the method, and the copy in TCRdb shows in-frame clones only, minus some. The sample yields roughly 70,000 clones, about 94% seen once. Trimming removed 4 bases at V and 7 bases at J, with 15 bases between. From germline, CDR1 is SGHNT and CDR2 YYREEE (reference sequence). The CDR3 has 15 residues. The specimen was peripheral blood mononuclear cells (PBMCs). The rearrangement joins TRBV5-4 to TRBJ1-6; no clear D. The clonotype originates from a human donor with classical Hodgkin lymphoma. The CDR3 bases are TGTGCCAGCAGCCTCCGGACGGGCGTAAATTCACCCCTCCACTTT. Translated, it gives CASSLRTGVNSPLHF. Complete variable domain (other parts from reference TRBV5-4 and TRBJ1-6): ETGVTQSPTHLIKTRGQQVTLRCSSQSGHNTVSWYQQALGQGPQFIFQYYREEENGRGNFPPRFSGLQFPNYSSELNVNALELDDSALYLCASSLRTGVNSPLHFGNGTRLTVT.